This T cell receptor beta chain was identified during a study of control samples from healthy donors and cancer patients. Some clones are missing from TCRdb's copy, which holds only in-frame ones; the method was immunoSEQ multiplex PCR. The data contain 110,000 to 150,000 clones, about 90% of them seen just once; the ten biggest clones take up 7.1%. V lost 5 bases to trimming and J lost 5 bases, with 15 bases between them. Germline lookup yields CDR1 MNHEY and CDR2 SVGAGI. This CDR3 is built from 14 residues. This clone was counted only a few times. Source material: blood. This sequence originates from a man between 18 and 35 years old in good health. The rearrangement uses TRBV6-5 and TRBJ1-2, with D unresolved. The CDR3 nucleotides read TGTGCCAGCAGTCCCTCGGGAGGCGGATATGGCTACACCTTC. Amino acid sequence: CASSPSGGGYGYTF.